This entry lists 13 T cell receptor beta chains sequenced from one sample in a study of blood T cell repertoires in COVID-19. TCRdb's copy holds only in-frame clones and misses some; the assay was immunoSEQ multiplex PCR. The sample yields about 270,000 clones, 75% to 95% seen once. Source material: PBMCs or T cells enriched from blood (not recorded which). Receptors originate from a man in his forties or fifties who had been exposed to COVID-19.

The chain employs TRBV30 and TRBJ1-5, with TRBD1 matching over 7 bases. After removal of 5 bases from V and 3 bases from J, the junction contained 10 bases not matched to a gene. This CDR3 comprises 15 residues. CDR1 and CDR2 (germline): GTSNPN, SVGIG (reference sequence). DNA of the CDR3: TGTGCCTGGGGGGGTGGGGACAGCCACAATCAGCCCCAGCATTTT. Its protein product is CAWGGGDSHNQPQHF.

The CDR3 here is CAWTHRGSGANVLTF. CDR3 nucleotides: TGTGCCTGGACCCACAGGGGGTCTGGGGCCAACGTCCTGACTTTC. The V and J genes are TRBV30 and TRBJ2-6; TRBD1 aligns across 8 bases. CDR1 GTSNPN and CDR2 SVGIG come from the germline V gene (reference sequence). The J segment lost 1 base and the V segment lost 4 bases, leaving 3 bases of the junction unmatched. The CDR3 runs to 15 residues.

V gene TRBV6-5 combines with J gene TRBJ2-3, with 7 bases lining up with TRBD2. Germline trimming cut 8 bases from V and 0 bases from J; bases unmatched to any gene: 5. The CDR3 has 14 residues. The germline CDR1 and CDR2 sequences are MNHEY and SVGAGI. The CDR3 spells CASAGVASTDTQYF. In DNA, the CDR3 is TGTGCCAGCGCGGGAGTGGCCAGCACAGATACGCAGTATTTT.

The chain is built from TRBV6-5 and TRBJ1-5; possibly TRBD1 for D (6 bases). Germline assignment: CDR1 MNHEY and CDR2 SVGAGI. Trimming pared 8 bases from V and 3 bases from J, leaving 17 bases between. This CDR3 has 15 residues. The CDR3 loop is CASGRDTFNNQPQHF. CDR3 DNA: TGTGCCAGCGGAAGGGACACCTTTAACAATCAGCCCCAGCATTTT.

This clone showed up just once. The chain recombines TRBV27 with TRBJ2-6; 8 bases line up with TRBD2. The CDR3 is made up of 18 amino acids. V shed 3 bases and J 0 bases; nucleotides not matched to a gene: 7. Germline CDR1 reads MNHEY; CDR2 reads SMNVEV (reference sequence). This chain's CDR3 is CASSFSLAGLSGANVLTF. The CDR3 bases are TGTGCCAGCAGTTTTTCATTAGCGGGGCTCTCTGGGGCCAACGTCCTGACTTTC.

The chain combines TRBV28 with TRBJ1-5; possible D gene TRBD1, 5 bases. The CDR3 runs 14 residues. V was shortened by 5 bases and J by 5 bases, with 13 bases between the two germline ends. Germline V lookup: CDR1 MDHEN, CDR2 SYDVKM. The CDR3 is CASSLQGTYQPQHF. DNA of the CDR3: TGTGCCAGCAGTCTGCAGGGAACGTATCAGCCCCAGCATTTT.

Here the CDR3 reads CASSPQGVGGYTF. The CDR3 nucleotides read TGCGCCAGCAGCCCACAGGGGGTGGGTGGCTACACCTTC. This chain joins TRBV5-1 and TRBJ1-2; the match to TRBD1 covers 8 bases. The V and J ends lost 4 bases and 7 bases, in that order; junction bases with no gene match: 6. CDR3 length: 13 amino acids. Germline CDR1 SGHRS, CDR2 YFSETQ.

V usage is TRBV27 and J usage is TRBJ1-4; D gene unclear. CDR3 length: 16 residues. Germline lookup yields CDR1 MNHEY and CDR2 SMNVEV (reference sequence). V lost 0 bases and J 4 bases, leaving 12 bases between the germline ends. CDR3 protein: CASSLSTRSFNEKLFF. The CDR3, as DNA: TGTGCCAGCAGTTTATCGACACGTTCTTTTAATGAAAAACTGTTTTTT.

This chain connects TRBV28 to TRBJ2-7, with D possibly matching TRBD2 (5 bases). There are 14 residues in the CDR3. V was trimmed by 5 bases and J by 0 bases, leaving 11 bases between them. Per the germline V gene, CDR1 is MDHEN and CDR2 is SYDVKM. The CDR3 spells CASSGETISYEQYF. DNA for the CDR3: TGTGCCAGCAGTGGGGAGACTATCTCCTACGAGCAGTACTTC.

This rearrangement joins TRBV11-2 to TRBJ2-3, with D maybe TRBD1 (5 bases). V was trimmed by 1 base and J by 1 base, leaving 12 bases between them. This CDR3 has 16 residues. The V gene's germline CDR1 is SGHAT and CDR2 FQNNGV. CDR3 sequence (DNA): TGTGCCAGCAGCTTAGTCCCGGCCAGGGGCACAGATACGCAGTATTTT. It translates to CASSLVPARGTDTQYF.

V and J are TRBV24-1 and TRBJ2-5, with TRBD1 as a possible D gene (6 bases). Trimming shortened V by 9 bases and J by 5 bases, and 15 bases separated the two germline ends. This CDR3 has 13 amino acids. The V gene's germline CDR1 is KGHDR and CDR2 SFDVKD. The CDR3 region has the DNA TGTGCCACCGGGGGCAGGGGTATCGAGACCCAGTACTTC. Protein sequence: CATGGRGIETQYF.

This clone was recorded once. The gene calls are TRBV4-1 and TRBJ2-2; TRBD1 might be the D (5 bases). Per the germline V gene, CDR1 is MGHRA and CDR2 is YSYEKL. The CDR3 runs 14 residues. V lost 3 bases and J lost 6, with 11 bases in between. The CDR3 coding sequence is TGCGCCAGCAGCCAGAAAAGGGGTCCCGGGGAGCTGTTTTTT. Protein product: CASSQKRGPGELFF.

This clone was observed a single time. The chain employs TRBV19 and TRBJ2-3, with a possible D match to TRBD2 (6 bases). CDR1 LNHDA and CDR2 SQIVND come from the germline V gene (reference sequence). CDR3 length: 16 amino acids. Trimming shortened V by 2 bases and J by 1 base, and 13 bases separated the two germline ends. The CDR3 DNA sequence: TGTGCCAGTAGTATATGGGAGCGGGCGGGCACAGATACGCAGTATTTT. Amino acids: CASSIWERAGTDTQYF.